This TCR beta chain derives from a study of blood T cell repertoires in COVID-19. The overall study: Nucleic acid was either cDNA or gDNA, and it came from T cells, B-cell-depleted T cells, or PBMCs.

Produced via immunoSEQ multiplex PCR; TCRdb's table is partial and in-frame only. The sample has about 140,000 clones, 88% seen once. This clone was picked up one time. Input material: peripheral blood. The TCR originated in a human donor with COVID-19, enrolled during active disease. The donor label of this sample is uncertain.

The CDR3, as DNA: TGTGCCAGCAGTTTAGGGCGGTCCGGGCAGTACTTC. Protein sequence: CASSLGRSGQYF. V is TRBV12-3 or TRBV12-4 and J is TRBJ2-7; the D is unclear. V gave up 1 base and J gave up 9 bases, with 10 bases separating them. There are 12 residues in the CDR3.